The 27 T cell receptor beta chains listed next were all sequenced from one sample in a study of blood T cell repertoires in COVID-19. This table comes from immunoSEQ multiplex PCR, and its TCRdb copy is limited to in-frame clones, with some not included. The data hold fewer than 200,000 clones, with around four fifths observed a single time. The sequencing sample was made of peripheral blood. Receptors originate from a man in his forties or fifties who had recovered from COVID-19.

This chain links TRBV5-6 with TRBJ2-7, with D maybe TRBD2 (5 bases). Germline V gene data show CDR1 as SGHDT and CDR2 as YYEEEE. V dropped 1 base and J dropped 1 base, with 15 bases sitting between them. The CDR3 extends over 16 amino acids. The CDR3, as DNA: TGTGCCAGCAGCTTGTTCCGAGGGCCTAATTCCTACGAGCAGTACTTC. Translating it yields CASSLFRGPNSYEQYF.

The chain joins TRBV2 to TRBJ1-2; D remains unclear. Germline-derived CDR1 and CDR2 are SNHLY and FYNNEI. The V end was cut by 7 bases, the J end by 4 bases, with 13 bases between. The CDR3 covers 13 residues. CDR3 region: CASNEEVFYGYTF. CDR3 DNA: TGTGCCAGCAACGAGGAGGTCTTCTATGGCTACACCTTC.

The chain carries TRBV9 and TRBJ2-3; TRBD2 matches 9 bases. This CDR3 is 15 amino acids long. Per germline, CDR1 SGDLS and CDR2 YYNGEE. J gave up 4 bases and V 3 bases, and 6 bases lay outside the gene matches. CDR3 nucleotides: TGTGCCAGCAGCGCTGGACTAGCGATGGCAGATACGCAGTATTTT. Residues: CASSAGLAMADTQYF.

This clone showed up many times. V and J are TRBV6-4 and TRBJ2-3; 8 nucleotides match TRBD2. This CDR3 comprises 13 residues. The J segment lost 5 bases and the V segment lost 6 bases, leaving 4 bases of the junction unmatched. Germline lookup yields CDR1 MRHNA and CDR2 SNTAGT. In DNA form, the CDR3 reads TGTGCCAGCAGCGGGGGGGCCGAAGATACGCAGTATTTT. Protein: CASSGGAEDTQYF.

This clone was recorded once. V is TRBV19 and J is TRBJ2-4, with 8 positions matching TRBD1. Germline V gives CDR1 LNHDA, CDR2 SQIVND (reference sequence). J was trimmed by 8 bases and V by 8 bases; bases with no gene match: 8. This CDR3 contains 13 residues. CDR3 in amino acids: CASCDRGGHIQYF. CDR3 DNA sequence: TGTGCCAGTTGTGACAGGGGTGGGCACATTCAGTACTTC. Together with reference TRBV19 and TRBJ2-4, the CDR3 gives the full variable domain: DGGITQSPKYLFRKEGQNVTLSCEQNLNHDAMYWYRQDPGQGLRLIYYSQIVNDFQKGDIAEGYSVSREKKESFPLTVTSAQKNPTAFYLCASCDRGGHIQYFGAGTRLSVL.

The chain recombines TRBV24-1 with TRBJ2-5, with TRBD1 matching 7 bases. The J segment lost 1 base and the V segment lost 5 bases, leaving 6 bases of the junction unmatched. In germline, CDR1 is KGHDR, CDR2 SFDVKD. The CDR3 extends over 15 amino acids. CDR3 bases: TGTGCCACCAGTGCTCAACAGGGGAGCCAAGAGACCCAGTACTTC. It yields the protein CATSAQQGSQETQYF.

The chain uses TRBV12-3 or TRBV12-4 and TRBJ1-1, with TRBD1 as a possible D gene (6 bases). V lost 5 bases to trimming and J lost 1 base, with 8 bases between them. This CDR3 region has 13 residues. The CDR3 DNA follows: TGTGCCAGCAGTCCCAGGGGGAACACTGAAGCTTTCTTT. This encodes CASSPRGNTEAFF.

The chain uses TRBV27 and TRBJ2-5; possibly TRBD1 for D (5 bases). Germline V gene sequence: CDR1 MNHEY, CDR2 SMNVEV (reference sequence). CDR3 length: 15 amino acids. V was cut by 7 bases and J by 1 base, with 16 bases left in between. DNA of the CDR3: TGTGCCAGCAAGGGGCTAGGTGGAACCCAAGAGACCCAGTACTTC. It encodes CASKGLGGTQETQYF.

The J gene is TRBJ2-5, the V gene TRBV15; D not certain. Between the trimmed V and J ends, which lost 0 bases and 2 bases, there was a span of 7 bases. There are 14 residues in the CDR3. Germline V gene sequence: CDR1 LNHNV, CDR2 YYDKDF (reference sequence). CDR3 sequence: CATSRDHGQETQYF. CDR3 DNA sequence: TGTGCCACCAGCAGAGATCACGGGCAAGAGACCCAGTACTTC.

The chain uses TRBV5-1 and TRBJ1-2, with TRBD1 as a possible D gene (6 bases). This CDR3 contains 15 residues. The V end was cut by 3 bases, the J end by 5 bases, with 17 bases between. Germline-derived CDR1 and CDR2 are SGHRS and YFSETQ. CDR3 region: CASSSRTDAAYGYTF. The CDR3, as DNA: TGCGCCAGCAGCTCCCGGACAGATGCCGCGTATGGCTACACCTTC.

The chain joins TRBV6-5 to TRBJ2-7; TRBD1 matches at 9 bases. In germline, CDR1 is MNHEY, CDR2 SVGAGI. This CDR3 has 15 amino acids. Losses at the gene ends were 5 bases for V and 2 bases for J; bases not matched to a gene: 7. As DNA, the CDR3 is TGTGCCAGCAGTAATATTGGACAGGGGACCTACGAGCAGTACTTC. Protein: CASSNIGQGTYEQYF.

V gene TRBV28 combines with J gene TRBJ2-1, with D unclear. The CDR3 spans 12 residues. Germline CDR1 reads MDHEN; CDR2 reads SYDVKM. Trimming cost V 4 bases and J 8 bases, with 9 bases left between them. Here the CDR3 reads CASSSSFDEQFF. CDR3 DNA sequence: TGTGCCAGCAGTTCCTCTTTCGATGAGCAGTTCTTC.

This clone has ten or more counts. The V and J genes are TRBV9 and TRBJ2-3; a possible D gene is TRBD2 (6 bases). Deletions cut 7 bases from V and 6 bases from J, with 9 bases between. Looked up from germline, CDR1 is SGDLS and CDR2 is YYNGEE. This CDR3 is 11 amino acids long. The CDR3 nucleotides read TGTGCCAGCTCCCGGGGGGATACGCAGTATTTT. It translates to CASSRGDTQYF.

V gene TRBV6-5 combines with J gene TRBJ2-7; 7 bases map to TRBD2. With V trimmed by 8 bases and J by 2 bases, 9 bases remained unmatched. Germline V gene sequence: CDR1 MNHEY, CDR2 SVGAGI. The length of the CDR3 is 14 residues. CDR3 sequence reads: CASGRSGNTYEQYF. CDR3 DNA: TGTGCCAGCGGGAGAAGCGGGAACACCTACGAGCAGTACTTC.

The chain links TRBV6-5 to TRBJ1-1, with 8 bases matching TRBD1. Germline assignment: CDR1 MNHEY and CDR2 SVGAGI. The CDR3 spans 13 residues. The J segment lost 11 bases and the V segment lost 6 bases, leaving 11 bases of the junction unmatched. In DNA, the CDR3 is TGTGCCAGCAGCGTGGACAGGGCAAGGACGGCTTTCTTT. Protein sequence: CASSVDRARTAFF.

The chain recombines TRBV24-1 with TRBJ2-3; TRBD2 agrees at 7 bases. Germline V CDR1 and CDR2: KGHDR, SFDVKD. Trimming removed 2 bases from V and 6 bases from J; junction bases left unmatched: 7. This CDR3 spans 15 amino acids. CDR3 nucleotide sequence: TGTGCCACCAGTGATTCCGGACTAGTGGGGGATACGCAGTATTTT. It encodes CATSDSGLVGDTQYF.

The CDR3 DNA reads TGTGCCAGCAGCCCGACCGGCGGGTACGAGCAGTACTTC. It is translated as CASSPTGGYEQYF. V usage is TRBV5-4 and J usage is TRBJ2-7; D perhaps matches TRBD2 (5 bases). The CDR3 extends over 13 amino acids. CDR1 SGHNT and CDR2 YYREEE come from the germline V gene (reference sequence). V was clipped by 4 bases and J by 4 bases, with 12 bases between them.

The V call is TRBV18, the J call TRBJ2-1, with 10 bases aligning to TRBD2. Germline V lookup: CDR1 KGHSH, CDR2 LQKENI. The J segment lost 4 bases and the V segment lost 2 bases, leaving 11 bases of the junction unmatched. The CDR3 sequence is 18 residues long. The chain's CDR3 is CASSPNITSGIFYNEQFF. The CDR3 coding sequence is TGTGCCAGCTCACCAAACATTACTAGCGGGATTTTTTACAATGAGCAGTTCTTC.

CDR3: CSVGVGQIILEAFF. The CDR3 nucleotides are TGCAGCGTTGGGGTTGGACAGATAATACTAGAAGCTTTCTTT. V is TRBV29-1 and J is TRBJ1-1; the D gene is possibly TRBD1 (6 bases). Deletions cut 4 bases from V and 8 bases from J, with 20 bases between. CDR3 length equals 14 residues. CDR1 and CDR2 from the germline V gene are SQVTM and ANQGSEA.

J is TRBJ2-1 and V is TRBV6-2 or TRBV6-3; 12 bases fit TRBD2. V lost 5 bases and J lost 7; bases outside the gene matches: 6. The germline CDR1 and CDR2 sequences are MNHEY and SVGEGT. There are 15 residues in the CDR3. CDR3 residues: CASSPTSGGINEQFF. DNA for the CDR3: TGTGCCAGCAGTCCCACTAGCGGGGGGATAAATGAGCAGTTCTTC.

The chain employs TRBV7-3 and TRBJ2-1; 10 bases align to TRBD2. Per germline, CDR1 SGHTA and CDR2 FQGTGA. V was pared by 5 bases and J by 7 bases, with 8 bases of the junction left unmatched. The CDR3 covers 15 residues. The DNA of the CDR3 is TGTGCCAGCAGCCAGACGGGACTAGCGAGTAATGAGCAGTTCTTC. Amino acids: CASSQTGLASNEQFF.

V usage is TRBV29-1 and J usage is TRBJ2-1, with a tentative D call TRBD2 (6 bases). This CDR3 is 16 amino acids long. The V end was cut by 7 bases, the J end by 0 bases, with 19 bases between. Germline V gene lookup returns CDR1 SQVTM and CDR2 ANQGSEA. In nucleotides, the CDR3 is TGCAGCGCCTCAAGGGGACTCTCGAGCTCCTACAATGAGCAGTTCTTC. Protein sequence: CSASRGLSSSYNEQFF.

This chain joins TRBV19 and TRBJ1-2; D not certain. The CDR3 is 11 amino acids. Germline V gives CDR1 LNHDA, CDR2 SQIVND (reference sequence). Trimming left V 3 bases short and J 4 bases short, with 3 bases between. The CDR3 region is CASSIFYGYTF. For the CDR3, the DNA is TGTGCCAGTAGTATCTTCTATGGCTACACCTTC.

This rearrangement joins TRBV11-2 to TRBJ2-2; no definite D call. Trimming took off 3 bases at V and 7 bases at J, with 9 bases between the two ends. The CDR3 is 13 amino acids. The germline V gene has CDR1 SGHAT and CDR2 FQNNGV. CDR3 loop: CASSFLQYGELFF. CDR3 nucleotides: TGTGCCAGCAGCTTTCTGCAGTACGGGGAGCTGTTTTTT.

The chain links TRBV30 to TRBJ2-7; D might be TRBD2 (5 bases). The CDR3 runs to 12 residues. CDR1 GTSNPN and CDR2 SVGIG come from the germline V gene (reference sequence). Trimming removed 0 bases from V and 6 bases from J, with 9 bases in between. This CDR3 reads CAWSVPGSEQYF. CDR3 in DNA: TGTGCCTGGAGTGTACCGGGATCCGAGCAGTACTTC.

About this clone itself: Within the sample, other DNA sequences also encode this same CDR3. The chain combines TRBV6-2 or TRBV6-3 with TRBJ2-7; D is ambiguous. In germline, CDR1 is MNHEY, CDR2 SVGEGT. Trimming shortened V by 0 bases and J by 7 bases, and 4 bases separated the two germline ends. This CDR3 region has 11 residues. This chain's CDR3 is CASSYSREQYF. In DNA, the CDR3 is TGTGCCAGCAGTTACTCGAGGGAGCAGTACTTC.

Turning to this clone: The same CDR3 also results from other DNA sequences found in this sample. The CDR3 sequence is CASSPGQFNSPLHF. CDR3 in DNA: TGTGCCAGCAGTCCGGGACAATTTAATTCACCCCTCCACTTT. The chain employs TRBV6-5 and TRBJ1-6, with a possible D match to TRBD1 (6 bases). CDR1 is MNHEY, CDR2 SVGAGI, per germline. Trimming cost V 5 bases and J 6 bases, with 11 bases left between them. The CDR3 is 14 residues long.